Sequencing of this TCR beta chain was carried out in a study of beta chain features in type 1 diabetes. Germline V lookup: CDR1 ENHRY, CDR2 SYGVKD. V was clipped by 8 bases and J by 1 base, with 12 bases between them. The CDR3 consists of 13 residues. CD45RO/CCR7/CD25/CD127/CD95/CD27 sorting isolated CD4+ naive, central memory, regulatory and stem cell-like memory cells. Of the isolated RNA, all was reverse transcribed, and so the sequenced material was expressed TCRB transcripts. Some clones are missing from TCRdb's copy, which holds only in-frame ones; the method was immunoSEQ multiplex PCR. Found here are about 180,000 clones, about 13% of them singletons; the top ten hold approximately 0.64%.

Sequenced: central memory CD4+ T cells from blood. V is TRBV10-3 and J is TRBJ2-7, with D perhaps TRBD2 (6 bases). The TCR originated in a woman aged 18-35 years in good health. CDR3 nucleotide sequence: TGTGCCATCCAGACGGGAGCGTCCTACGAGCAGTACTTC. It translates to CAIQTGASYEQYF.